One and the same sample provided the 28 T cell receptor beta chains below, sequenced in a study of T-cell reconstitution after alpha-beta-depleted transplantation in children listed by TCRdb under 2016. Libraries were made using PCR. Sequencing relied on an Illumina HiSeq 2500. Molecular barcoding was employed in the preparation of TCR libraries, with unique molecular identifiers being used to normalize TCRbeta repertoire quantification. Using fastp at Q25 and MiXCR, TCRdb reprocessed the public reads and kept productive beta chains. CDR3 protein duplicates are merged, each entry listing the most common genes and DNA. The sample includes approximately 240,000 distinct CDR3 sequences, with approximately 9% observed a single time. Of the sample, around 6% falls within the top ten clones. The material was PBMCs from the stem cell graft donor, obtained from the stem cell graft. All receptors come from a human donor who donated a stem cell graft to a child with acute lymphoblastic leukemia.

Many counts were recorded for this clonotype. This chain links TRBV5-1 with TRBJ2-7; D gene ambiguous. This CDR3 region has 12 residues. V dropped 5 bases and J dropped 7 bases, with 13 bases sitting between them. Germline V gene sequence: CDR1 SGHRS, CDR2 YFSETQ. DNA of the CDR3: TGCGCCAGCAGAACCGATAACGGTGAGCAGTACTTC. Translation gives CASRTDNGEQYF.

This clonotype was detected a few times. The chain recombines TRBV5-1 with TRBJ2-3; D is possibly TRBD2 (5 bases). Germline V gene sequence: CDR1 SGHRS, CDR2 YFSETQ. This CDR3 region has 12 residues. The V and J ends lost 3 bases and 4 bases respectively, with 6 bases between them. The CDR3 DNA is TGCGCCAGCAGCTCGGAGGCAGATACGCAGTATTTT. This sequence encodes CASSSEADTQYF.

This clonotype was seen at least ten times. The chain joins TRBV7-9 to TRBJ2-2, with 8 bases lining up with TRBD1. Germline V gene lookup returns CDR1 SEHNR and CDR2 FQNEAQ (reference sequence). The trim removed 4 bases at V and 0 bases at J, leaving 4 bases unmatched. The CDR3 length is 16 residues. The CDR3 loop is CASSSSDRANTGELFF. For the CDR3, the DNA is TGTGCCAGCAGCTCCTCGGACAGGGCGAACACCGGGGAGCTGTTTTTT.

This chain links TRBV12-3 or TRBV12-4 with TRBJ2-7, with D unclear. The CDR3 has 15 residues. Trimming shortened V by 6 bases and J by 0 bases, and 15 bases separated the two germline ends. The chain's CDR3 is CASSLHLSFSYEQYF. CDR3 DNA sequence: TGTGCCAGCAGCTTGCATTTATCATTCTCCTACGAGCAGTACTTC.

CDR3 sequence reads: CSARASGGAEAFF. CDR3 nucleotide sequence: TGCAGTGCTAGAGCGAGTGGGGGAGCTGAAGCTTTCTTT. V usage is TRBV20-1 and J usage is TRBJ1-1, with D maybe TRBD1 (5 bases). Germline-derived CDR1 and CDR2 are DFQATT and SNEGSKA (reference sequence). The CDR3 has 13 residues. Deletions cut 1 base from V and 6 bases from J, with 12 bases between.

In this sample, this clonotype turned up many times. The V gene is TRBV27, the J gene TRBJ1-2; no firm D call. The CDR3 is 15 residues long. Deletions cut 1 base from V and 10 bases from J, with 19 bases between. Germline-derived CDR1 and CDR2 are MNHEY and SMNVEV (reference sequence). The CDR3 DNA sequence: TGTGCCAGCAGTTTATTTCAACCCGCAGATCAAAACTACACCTTC. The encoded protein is CASSLFQPADQNYTF.

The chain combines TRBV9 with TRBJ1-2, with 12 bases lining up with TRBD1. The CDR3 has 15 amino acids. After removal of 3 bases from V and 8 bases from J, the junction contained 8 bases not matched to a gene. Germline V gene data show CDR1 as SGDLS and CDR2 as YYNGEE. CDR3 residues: CASSAPGTGGVGYTF. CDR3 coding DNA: TGTGCCAGCAGCGCTCCTGGGACAGGGGGCGTCGGCTACACCTTC.

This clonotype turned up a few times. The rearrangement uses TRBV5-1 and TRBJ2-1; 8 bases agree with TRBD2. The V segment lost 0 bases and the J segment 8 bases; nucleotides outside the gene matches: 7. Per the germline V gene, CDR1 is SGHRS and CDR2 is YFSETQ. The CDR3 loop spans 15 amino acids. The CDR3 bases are TGCGCCAGCAGCTTGGGGTTAGCGGGGAACCATGAGCAGTTCTTC. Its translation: CASSLGLAGNHEQFF.

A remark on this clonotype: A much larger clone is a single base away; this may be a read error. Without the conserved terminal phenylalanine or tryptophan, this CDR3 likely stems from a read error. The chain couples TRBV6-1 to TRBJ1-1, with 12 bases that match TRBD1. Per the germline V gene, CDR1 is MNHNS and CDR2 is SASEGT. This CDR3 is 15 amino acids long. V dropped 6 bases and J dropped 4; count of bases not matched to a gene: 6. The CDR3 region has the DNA TGTGCCAGCAGCAGGGGGGGACAGGGGGCCACTGAAGCTTTCTAT. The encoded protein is CASSRGGQGATEAFY.

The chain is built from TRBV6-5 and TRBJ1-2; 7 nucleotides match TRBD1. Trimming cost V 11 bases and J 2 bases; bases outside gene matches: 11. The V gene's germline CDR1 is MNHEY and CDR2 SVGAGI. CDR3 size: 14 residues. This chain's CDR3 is CAATQGGRNYGYTF. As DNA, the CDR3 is TGTGCCGCGACTCAGGGGGGGCGCAACTATGGCTACACCTTC.

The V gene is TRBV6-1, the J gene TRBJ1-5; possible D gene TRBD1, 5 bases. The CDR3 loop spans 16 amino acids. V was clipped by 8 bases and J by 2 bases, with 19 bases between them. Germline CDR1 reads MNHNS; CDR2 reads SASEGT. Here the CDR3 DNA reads TGTGCCAGCGACAACTCGCAGGGTATAGGCAATCAGCCCCAGCATTTT. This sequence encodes CASDNSQGIGNQPQHF.

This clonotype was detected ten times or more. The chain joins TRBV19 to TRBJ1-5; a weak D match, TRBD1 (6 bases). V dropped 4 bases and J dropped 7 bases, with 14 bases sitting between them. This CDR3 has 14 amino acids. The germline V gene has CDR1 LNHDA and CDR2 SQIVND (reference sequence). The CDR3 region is CASSKTGAGQPQHF. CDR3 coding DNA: TGTGCCAGTAGTAAAACGGGGGCGGGACAGCCCCAGCATTTT.

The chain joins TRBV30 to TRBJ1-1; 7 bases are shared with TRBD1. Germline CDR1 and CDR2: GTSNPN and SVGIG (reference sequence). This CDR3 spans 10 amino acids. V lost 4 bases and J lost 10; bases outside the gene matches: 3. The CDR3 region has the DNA TGTGCCTGGACCGGGACAGCAGCTTTCTTT. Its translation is CAWTGTAAFF.

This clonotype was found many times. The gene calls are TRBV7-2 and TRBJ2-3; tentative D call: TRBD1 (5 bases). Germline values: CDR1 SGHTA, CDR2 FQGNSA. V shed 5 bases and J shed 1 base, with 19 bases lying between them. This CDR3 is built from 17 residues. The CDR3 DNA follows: TGTGCCAGCAGCCCAACCCTCTCCATGGGGCGCACAGATACGCAGTATTTT. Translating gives CASSPTLSMGRTDTQYF.

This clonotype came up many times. The CDR3 nucleotides are TGCGCCAGCAGCTCGAACACTGAAGCTTTCTTT. Amino acids: CASSSNTEAFF. The chain carries TRBV5-1 and TRBJ1-1; D not resolved. The CDR3 runs to 11 residues. The V end lost 3 bases, the J end lost 1 base, and 1 base lay between the germline ends. The germline gives CDR1 SGHRS, CDR2 YFSETQ.

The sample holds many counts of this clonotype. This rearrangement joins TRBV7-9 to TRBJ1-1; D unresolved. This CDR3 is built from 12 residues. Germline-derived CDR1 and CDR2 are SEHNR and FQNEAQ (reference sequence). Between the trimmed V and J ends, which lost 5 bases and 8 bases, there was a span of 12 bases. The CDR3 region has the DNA TGTGCCAGCAGCAGTACCGGGAGAGAAGCTTTCTTT. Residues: CASSSTGREAFF.

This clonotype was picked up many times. CDR3 nucleotide sequence: TGCGCCAGTAAAGGGTTCACAGATACGCAGTATTTT. Translation gives CASKGFTDTQYF. The gene calls are TRBV5-1 and TRBJ2-3; no definite D call. The CDR3 has 12 amino acids. Trimming pared 8 bases from V and 2 bases from J, leaving 9 bases between. Germline CDR1 and CDR2: SGHRS and YFSETQ.

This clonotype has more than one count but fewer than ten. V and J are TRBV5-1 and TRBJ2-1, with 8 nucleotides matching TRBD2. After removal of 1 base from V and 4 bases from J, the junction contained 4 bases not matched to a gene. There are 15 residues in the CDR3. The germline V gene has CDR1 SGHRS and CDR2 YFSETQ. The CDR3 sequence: CASSLTGGRYNEQFF. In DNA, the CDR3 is TGCGCCAGCAGCTTGACGGGGGGGAGATACAATGAGCAGTTCTTC.

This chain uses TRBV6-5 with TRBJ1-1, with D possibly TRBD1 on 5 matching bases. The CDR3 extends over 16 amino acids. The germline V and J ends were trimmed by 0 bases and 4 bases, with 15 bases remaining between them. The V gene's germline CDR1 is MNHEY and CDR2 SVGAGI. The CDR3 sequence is CASSYSGAGLVTEAFF. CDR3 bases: TGTGCCAGCAGTTACTCAGGGGCTGGATTGGTCACTGAAGCTTTCTTT.

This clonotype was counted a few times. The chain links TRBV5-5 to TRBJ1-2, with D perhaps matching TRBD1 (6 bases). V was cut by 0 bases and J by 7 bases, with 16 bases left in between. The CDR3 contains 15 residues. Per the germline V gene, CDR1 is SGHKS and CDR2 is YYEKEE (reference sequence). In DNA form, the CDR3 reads TGTGCCAGCAGCTTGGACCACAGGGCTGTTCGTGGCTACACCTTC. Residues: CASSLDHRAVRGYTF.

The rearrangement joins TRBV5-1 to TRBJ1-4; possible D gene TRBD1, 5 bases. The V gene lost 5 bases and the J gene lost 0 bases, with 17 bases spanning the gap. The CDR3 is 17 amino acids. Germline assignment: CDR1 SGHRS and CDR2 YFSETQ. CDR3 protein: CASRRALGDATNEKLFF. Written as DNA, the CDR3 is TGCGCCAGCAGGAGGGCCCTGGGGGATGCAACTAATGAAAAACTGTTTTTT.

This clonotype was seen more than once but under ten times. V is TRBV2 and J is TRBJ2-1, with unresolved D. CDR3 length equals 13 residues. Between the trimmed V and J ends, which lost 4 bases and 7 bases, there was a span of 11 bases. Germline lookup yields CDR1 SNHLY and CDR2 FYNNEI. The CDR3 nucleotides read TGTGCCAGCAGTGCCCGATCCCAAAATGAGCAGTTCTTC. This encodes CASSARSQNEQFF.

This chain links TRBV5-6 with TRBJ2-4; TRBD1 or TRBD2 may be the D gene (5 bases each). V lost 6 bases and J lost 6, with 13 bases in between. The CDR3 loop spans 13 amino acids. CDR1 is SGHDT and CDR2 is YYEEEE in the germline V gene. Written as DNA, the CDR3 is TGTGCCAGCACCCGGGACCCGGGAAACATTCAGTACTTC. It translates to CASTRDPGNIQYF.

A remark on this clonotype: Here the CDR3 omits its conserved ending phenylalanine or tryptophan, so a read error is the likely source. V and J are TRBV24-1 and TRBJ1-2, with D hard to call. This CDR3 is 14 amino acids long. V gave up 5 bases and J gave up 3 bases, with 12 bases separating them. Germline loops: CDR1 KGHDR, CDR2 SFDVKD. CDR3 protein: CATSGREWDYGYTS. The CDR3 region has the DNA TGTGCCACCAGTGGAAGGGAGTGGGACTATGGCTACACCTCC.

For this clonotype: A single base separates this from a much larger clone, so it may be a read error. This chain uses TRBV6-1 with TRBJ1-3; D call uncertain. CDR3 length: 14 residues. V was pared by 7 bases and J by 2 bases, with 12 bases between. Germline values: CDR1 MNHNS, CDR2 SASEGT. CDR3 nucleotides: TGTGCCAGCATTGACCGGGAGACTGGAAACACCATATATTTT. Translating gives CASIDRETGNTIYF.

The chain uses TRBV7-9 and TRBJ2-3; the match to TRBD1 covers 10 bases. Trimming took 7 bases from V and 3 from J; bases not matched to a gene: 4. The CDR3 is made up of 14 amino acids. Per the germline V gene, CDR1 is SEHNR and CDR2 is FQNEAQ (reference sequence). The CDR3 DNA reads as TGTGCCAGCACCCGGGACAGGGGAACAGATACGCAGTATTTT. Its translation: CASTRDRGTDTQYF.

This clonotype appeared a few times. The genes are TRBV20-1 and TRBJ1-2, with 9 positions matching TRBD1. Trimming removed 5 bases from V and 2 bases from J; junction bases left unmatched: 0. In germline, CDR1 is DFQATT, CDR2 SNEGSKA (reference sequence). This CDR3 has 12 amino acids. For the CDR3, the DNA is TGCAGTGCTGGGACAGGGAACTATGGCTACACCTTC. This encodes CSAGTGNYGYTF.

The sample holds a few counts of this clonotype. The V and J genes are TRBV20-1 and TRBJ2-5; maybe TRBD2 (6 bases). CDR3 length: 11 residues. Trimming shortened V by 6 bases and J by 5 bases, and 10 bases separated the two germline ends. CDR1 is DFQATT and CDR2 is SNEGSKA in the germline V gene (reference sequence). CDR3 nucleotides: TGCAGTGCCCGCGGGGACGAGACCCAGTACTTC. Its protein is CSARGDETQYF.